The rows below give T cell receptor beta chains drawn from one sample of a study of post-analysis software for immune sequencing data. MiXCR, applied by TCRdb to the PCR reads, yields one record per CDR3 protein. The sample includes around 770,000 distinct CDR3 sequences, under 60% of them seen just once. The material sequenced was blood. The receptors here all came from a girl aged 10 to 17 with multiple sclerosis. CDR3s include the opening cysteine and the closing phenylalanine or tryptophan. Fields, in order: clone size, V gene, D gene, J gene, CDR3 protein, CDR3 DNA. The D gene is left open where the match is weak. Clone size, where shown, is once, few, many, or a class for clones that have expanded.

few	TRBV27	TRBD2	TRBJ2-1	CASSLYRPSGSSYNEQFF	TGTGCCAGCAGTTTATATCGGCCTAGCGGGAGCTCCTACAATGAGCAGTTCTTC
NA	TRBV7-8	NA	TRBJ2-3	CASSLQPGTDTQYF	TGTGCCAGCAGCCTCCAACCAGGCACAGATACGCAGTATTTT
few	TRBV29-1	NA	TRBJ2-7	CSAQQGNEQYF	TGCAGCGCTCAACAGGGAAACGAGCAGTACTTC
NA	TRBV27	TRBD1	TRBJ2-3	CASSRGTGYTDTQYF	TGTGCCAGCAGTCGGGGGACAGGGTACACAGATACGCAGTATTTT
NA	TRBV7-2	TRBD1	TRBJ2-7	CASGVDRVFYEQYF	TGTGCCAGCGGGGTTGACAGGGTTTTCTACGAGCAGTACTTC
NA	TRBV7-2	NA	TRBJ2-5	CASSRDGGAGVEQYF	TGTGCCAGCAGCCGCGATGGAGGCGCCGGCGTTGAGCAGTACTTC
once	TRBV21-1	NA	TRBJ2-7	CASSSSGTVSYEQYF	TGTGCCAGCAGCTCTTCCGGGACAGTCTCCTACGAGCAGTACTTC
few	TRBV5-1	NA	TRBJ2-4	CASSLARQGGIQYF	TGCGCCAGCAGCTTGGCGCGGCAGGGGGGCATTCAGTACTTC
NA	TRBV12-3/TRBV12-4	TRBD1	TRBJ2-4	CASSQDRVLAKNIQYF	TGTGCCAGCAGTCAGGACAGGGTGCTGGCCAAAAACATTCAGTACTTC
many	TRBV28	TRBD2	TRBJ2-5	CASSLAGGTTQYF	TGTGCCAGCAGCCTAGCGGGTGGTACGACCCAGTACTTC
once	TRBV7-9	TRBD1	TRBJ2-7	CASSSYLGGANEQYF	TGTGCCAGCAGCTCGTACTTAGGGGGCGCAAACGAGCAGTACTTC
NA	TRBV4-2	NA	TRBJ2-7	CASSQEALTYEQYF	TGTGCCAGCAGCCAAGAGGCACTCACCTACGAGCAGTACTTC
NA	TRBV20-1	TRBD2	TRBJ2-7	CSAQPLSTSGFTYEQYF	TGCAGTGCTCAACCCTTATCGACTAGCGGGTTTACCTACGAGCAGTACTTC
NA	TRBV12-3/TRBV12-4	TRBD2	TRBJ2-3	CASSSITLTSGSWDTQYF	TGTGCCAGCAGCTCGATTACGTTGACTAGCGGGAGTTGGGATACGCAGTATTTT
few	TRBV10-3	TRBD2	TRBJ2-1	CAISESGASGPSYNEQFF	TGTGCCATCAGTGAGTCGGGGGCTAGCGGGCCCTCCTACAATGAGCAGTTCTTC
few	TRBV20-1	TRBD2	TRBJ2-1	CSARDGGGGRTNEQFF	TGCAGTGCTAGAGATGGGGGGGGCGGGAGGACCAATGAGCAGTTCTTC
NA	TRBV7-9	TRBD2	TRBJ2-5	CASSFWAGVGETQYF	TGTGCCAGCAGCTTTTGGGCGGGAGTAGGGGAGACCCAGTACTTC
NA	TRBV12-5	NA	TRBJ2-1	CASGLDLEQFF	TGTGCTAGTGGTTTGGATCTAGAGCAGTTCTTC
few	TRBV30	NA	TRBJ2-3	CAWTQVPTDTQYF	TGTGCCTGGACTCAGGTCCCCACAGATACGCAGTATTTT
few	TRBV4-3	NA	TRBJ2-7	CASSQEPSDSSYEQYF	TGCGCCAGCAGCCAAGAGCCAAGCGACAGCTCCTACGAGCAGTACTTC
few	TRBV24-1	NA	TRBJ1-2	CATSDPGLGMGYTF	TGTGCCACCAGTGATCCGGGACTGGGTATGGGCTACACCTTC
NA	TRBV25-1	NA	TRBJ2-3	CASSDRTLRGTTDTQYF	TGTGCCAGCAGTGACAGGACCCTCCGGGGTACCACAGATACGCAGTATTTT